Given below is one T cell receptor beta chain in context. This record belongs to a study of cytomegalovirus exposure and HLA in healthy donors. There are 14 residues in the CDR3. The J segment lost 3 bases and the V segment lost 6 bases, leaving 6 bases of the junction unmatched. The germline gives CDR1 SGHRS, CDR2 YFSETQ. In the PCR, 60 Vbeta and 13 Jbeta primers were used. TCRdb's copy holds only in-frame clones and misses some; the assay was immunoSEQ multiplex PCR. The data hold some 150,000 clones, with 70% to 80% observed a single time. Sequenced input: PBMCs. This sequence originates from a man aged 25 to 40 in good health and CMV-seropositive. This chain links TRBV5-1 with TRBJ2-7, with 10 nucleotides matching TRBD2. Here the CDR3 DNA reads TGCGCCAGCACGTGGTCTAGCGGGGGCTACGAGCAGTACTTC. The encoded protein is CASTWSSGGYEQYF.